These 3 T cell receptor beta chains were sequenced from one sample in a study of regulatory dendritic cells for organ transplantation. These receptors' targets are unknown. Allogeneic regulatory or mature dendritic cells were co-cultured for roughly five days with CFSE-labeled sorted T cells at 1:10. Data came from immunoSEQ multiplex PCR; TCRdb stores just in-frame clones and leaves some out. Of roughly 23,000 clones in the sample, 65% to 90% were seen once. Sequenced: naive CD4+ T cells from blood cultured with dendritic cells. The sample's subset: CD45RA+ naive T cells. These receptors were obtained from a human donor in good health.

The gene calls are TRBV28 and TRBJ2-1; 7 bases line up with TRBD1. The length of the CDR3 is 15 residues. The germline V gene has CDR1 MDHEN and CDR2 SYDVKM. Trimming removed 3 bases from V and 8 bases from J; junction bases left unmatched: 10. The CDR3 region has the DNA TGTGCCAGCAGTTTCCCTCTCGGGACAGTAGATGAGCAGTTCTTC. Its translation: CASSFPLGTVDEQFF.

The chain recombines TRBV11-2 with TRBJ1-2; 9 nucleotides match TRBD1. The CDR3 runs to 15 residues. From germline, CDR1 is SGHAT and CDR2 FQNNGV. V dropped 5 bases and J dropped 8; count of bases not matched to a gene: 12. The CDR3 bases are TGTGCCAGCAGCCTATACGGGGACAGGGTTAGGGGCTACACCTTC. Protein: CASSLYGDRVRGYTF.

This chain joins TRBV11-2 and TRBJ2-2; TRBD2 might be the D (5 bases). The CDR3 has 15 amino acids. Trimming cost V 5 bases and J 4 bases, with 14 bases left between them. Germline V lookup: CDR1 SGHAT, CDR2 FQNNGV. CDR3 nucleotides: TGTGCCAGCAGCCTACTTCCGGGGAGCACCGGGGAGCTGTTTTTT. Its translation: CASSLLPGSTGELFF.